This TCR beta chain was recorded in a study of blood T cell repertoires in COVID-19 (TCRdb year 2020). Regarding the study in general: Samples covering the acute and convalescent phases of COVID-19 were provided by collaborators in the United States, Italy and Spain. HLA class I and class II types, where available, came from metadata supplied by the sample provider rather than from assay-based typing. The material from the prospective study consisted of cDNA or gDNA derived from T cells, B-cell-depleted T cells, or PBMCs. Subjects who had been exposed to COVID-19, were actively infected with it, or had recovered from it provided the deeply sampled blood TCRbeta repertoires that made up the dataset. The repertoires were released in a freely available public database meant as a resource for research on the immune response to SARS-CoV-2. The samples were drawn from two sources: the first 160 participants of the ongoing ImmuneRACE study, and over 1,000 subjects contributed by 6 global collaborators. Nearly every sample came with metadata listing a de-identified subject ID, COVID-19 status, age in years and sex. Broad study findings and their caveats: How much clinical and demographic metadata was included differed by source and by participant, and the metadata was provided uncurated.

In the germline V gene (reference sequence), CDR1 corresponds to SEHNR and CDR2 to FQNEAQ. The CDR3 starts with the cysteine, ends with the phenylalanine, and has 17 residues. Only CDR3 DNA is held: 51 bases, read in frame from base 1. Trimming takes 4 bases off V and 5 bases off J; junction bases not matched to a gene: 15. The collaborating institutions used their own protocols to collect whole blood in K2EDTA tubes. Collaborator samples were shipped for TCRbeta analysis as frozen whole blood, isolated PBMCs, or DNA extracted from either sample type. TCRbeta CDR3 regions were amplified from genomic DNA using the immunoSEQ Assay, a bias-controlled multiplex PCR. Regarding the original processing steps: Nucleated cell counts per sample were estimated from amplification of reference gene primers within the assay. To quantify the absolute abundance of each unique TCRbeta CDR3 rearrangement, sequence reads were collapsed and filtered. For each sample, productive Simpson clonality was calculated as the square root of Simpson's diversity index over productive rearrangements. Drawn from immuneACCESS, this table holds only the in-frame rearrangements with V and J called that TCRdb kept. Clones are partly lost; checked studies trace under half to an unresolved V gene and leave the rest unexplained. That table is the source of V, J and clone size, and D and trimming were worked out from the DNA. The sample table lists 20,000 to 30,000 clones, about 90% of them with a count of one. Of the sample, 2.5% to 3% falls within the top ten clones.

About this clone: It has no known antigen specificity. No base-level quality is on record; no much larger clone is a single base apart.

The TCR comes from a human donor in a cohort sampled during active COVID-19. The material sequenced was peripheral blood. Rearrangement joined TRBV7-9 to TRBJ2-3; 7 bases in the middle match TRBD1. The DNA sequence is TGTGCCAGCAGCTCCGGCAGGACAGGCGGGCAAGGAGATACGCAGTATTTT. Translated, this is CASSSGRTGGQGDTQYF.